Listed here is a single TCR beta chain. One end of the junction fails to match germline, which may point to a read error. This CDR3 region has 15 residues. Germline CDR1 reads MDHEN; CDR2 reads SYDVKM. The record originates from a study of blood T cell repertoires in COVID-19. Study processing details: Amplifying reference gene primers gave estimates of nucleated cell counts. The assay was immunoSEQ multiplex PCR, and TCRdb's table has in-frame clones only and misses some. V and J calls plus clone size are reproduced from that table; the DNA served to infer D and trimming. The sample has 230,000 or so clones, 80% seen once; the top ten hold roughly 5%.

The origin of this receptor is a human donor in a cohort sampled during active COVID-19. This chain joins TRBV28 and TRBJ2-3; 10 nucleotides align to TRBD2. The sequencing input was peripheral blood. CDR3 sequence reads: CASSISSGSIDTQYF. The CDR3 coding sequence is TGTGCCAGCAGTATTTCTAGCGGGAGCATAGATACGCAGTATTTT. Variable domain in full (rest from reference TRBV28 and TRBJ2-3): DVKVTQSSRYLVKRTGEKVFLECVQDMDHENMFWYRQDPGLGLRLIYFSYDVKMKEKGDIPEGYSVSREKKERFSLILESASTNQTSMYLCASSISSGSIDTQYFGPGTRLTVL.